The 19 T cell receptor beta chains presented below share a single source sample, sequenced in a study of CD8 T cells in Susac syndrome. The RNA input was roughly 0.45 to 1 ug, and it was reverse transcribed with random hexamers. TCRdb redid the calling of the immunoSEQ multiplex PCR reads with MiXCR, one entry per CDR3 protein. The sample lists about 130,000 distinct CDR3 sequences, more than 85% occurring once. Source material: CD8+ T cells from PBMCs. The receptors originated from a human donor with Susac syndrome.

J is TRBJ2-4 and V is TRBV28; D is possibly TRBD2 (6 bases). V was clipped by 4 bases and J by 0 bases, with 13 bases between them. There are 16 residues in the CDR3. CDR1 MDHEN and CDR2 SYDVKM come from the germline V gene. The CDR3, as DNA: TGTGCCAGCAGTTCCCCGGGGAGGACAGCCAAAAACATTCAGTACTTC. Translated: CASSSPGRTAKNIQYF.

V and J are TRBV11-2 and TRBJ2-5; D might be TRBD2 (6 bases). The CDR3 consists of 14 residues. V lost 1 base, J lost 5 bases, and 11 bases lay in between. Germline V gene sequence: CDR1 SGHAT, CDR2 FQNNGV. The CDR3 coding sequence is TGTGCCAGCAGCTTAGGGGTCGGAGGGGAGACCCAGTACTTC. Translating gives CASSLGVGGETQYF.

This clonotype was seen a single time. The chain links TRBV6-5 to TRBJ2-7, with TRBD2 identical over 13 bases. Per germline, CDR1 MNHEY and CDR2 SVGAGI. The CDR3 is 17 residues long. Trimming at V came to 4 bases and at J to 2 bases, leaving 8 bases not matched to a gene. The CDR3 DNA follows: TGTGCCAGCAGTTTAGGACTAGCGGGAGTTTCCACCTACGAGCAGTACTTC. Its translation: CASSLGLAGVSTYEQYF.

This chain connects TRBV7-2 to TRBJ2-2, with a tentative D call TRBD1 (5 bases). Trimming left V 4 bases short and J 3 bases short, with 15 bases between. The CDR3 totals 16 residues. The germline gives CDR1 SGHTA, CDR2 FQGNSA. DNA of the CDR3: TGTGCCAGCAGCTCTCCTGACAGACTTTACACCGGGGAGCTGTTTTTT. It specifies CASSSPDRLYTGELFF.

This clonotype was detected only a few times. This chain links TRBV20-1 with TRBJ2-7; no reliable D call. The CDR3 consists of 11 residues. Germline CDR1 and CDR2: DFQATT and SNEGSKA (reference sequence). Trimming shortened V by 0 bases and J by 3 bases, and 3 bases separated the two germline ends. The CDR3 bases are TGCAGTGCTAGAGAGGGCTACGAGCAGTACTTC. It codes for CSAREGYEQYF.

The chain uses TRBV20-1 and TRBJ2-7; D is perhaps TRBD1 (5 bases). CDR1 and CDR2 from the germline V gene are DFQATT and SNEGSKA (reference sequence). This CDR3 is built from 14 residues. Trimming cost V 5 bases and J 0 bases, with 14 bases left between them. The CDR3: CSADVAGISYEQYF. In DNA form, the CDR3 reads TGCAGTGCTGACGTGGCAGGGATCTCCTACGAGCAGTACTTC.

The rearrangement uses TRBV4-1 and TRBJ2-1; TRBD2 might be the D (5 bases). There are 13 residues in the CDR3. Germline loops: CDR1 MGHRA, CDR2 YSYEKL. Trimming stripped 6 bases from V and 3 bases from J, with 9 bases between. The CDR3 nucleotides read TGCGCCAGCAGTGGACTCTTCTACAATGAGCAGTTCTTC. It codes for CASSGLFYNEQFF.

This clonotype was observed a single time. The genes are TRBV27 and TRBJ2-7; weak D call: TRBD2 (7 bases). The CDR3 sequence is 14 residues long. V shed 5 bases and J shed 5 bases, with 16 bases lying between them. CDR1 MNHEY and CDR2 SMNVEV come from the germline V gene (reference sequence). CDR3 in DNA: TGTGCCAGCAGTCCCCTCGGGGGGCGGCACGAGCAGTACTTC. Residues: CASSPLGGRHEQYF.

The chain joins TRBV19 to TRBJ2-1; D gene unclear. The germline CDR1 and CDR2 sequences are LNHDA and SQIVND (reference sequence). The CDR3 extends over 13 amino acids. V lost 5 bases and J lost 3, with 8 bases in between. This CDR3 reads CASSLSGYNEQFF. The CDR3 DNA reads TGTGCCAGTAGTTTATCTGGCTACAATGAGCAGTTCTTC.

This chain connects TRBV5-6 to TRBJ2-2; D is tentatively TRBD1 or TRBD2 (5 bases each). This CDR3 region has 13 residues. Trimming took 4 bases from V and 4 from J, leaving 8 bases between them. Germline CDR1 is SGHDT and CDR2 is YYEEEE. The chain's CDR3 is CASSRGTTGELFF. The CDR3 coding sequence is TGTGCCAGCAGCCGTGGGACCACCGGGGAGCTGTTTTTT.

The chain recombines TRBV20-1 with TRBJ1-2; 9 bases map to TRBD1. The germline gives CDR1 DFQATT, CDR2 SNEGSKA (reference sequence). The CDR3 is 14 residues long. The V segment lost 6 bases and the J segment 8 bases; nucleotides outside the gene matches: 13. As DNA, the CDR3 is TGCAGTGCGGCCCCGGCACAGGGGGCGCTCGGCTACACCTTC. Translation gives CSAAPAQGALGYTF.

CDR3 in DNA: TGCAGTGCTAGCGGCACTACCTCCTACAATGAGCAGTTCTTC. Translation: CSASGTTSYNEQFF. The gene calls are TRBV20-1 and TRBJ2-1; D is uncertain. The CDR3 spans 14 residues. V lost 3 bases, J lost 0 bases, and 9 bases lay in between. CDR1 is DFQATT, CDR2 SNEGSKA, per germline (reference sequence).

The table lists this clonotype with a count of one. The junction departs from germline at one end; a sequencing error may be responsible. This chain's CDR3 is CASSLVWGATDTQYF. The CDR3, as DNA: TGTGCCAGCAGTTTAGTCTGGGGTGCCACAGATACGCAGTATTTT. The chain has TRBV11-2 and TRBJ2-3; no firm D call. This CDR3 is 15 amino acids long. Germline V CDR1 and CDR2: SGHAT, FQNNGV.

The rearrangement links TRBV20-1 to TRBJ1-2; D call uncertain. The V and J ends lost 5 bases and 7 bases respectively, with 8 bases between them. The length of the CDR3 is 10 residues. Germline CDR1 DFQATT, CDR2 SNEGSKA (reference sequence). In DNA, the CDR3 is TGCAGTGCTCCTTTTGTTGGCTACACCTTC. It specifies CSAPFVGYTF.

V usage is TRBV20-1 and J usage is TRBJ2-7; weak D call: TRBD1 (5 bases). The CDR3 has 12 residues. Germline lookup yields CDR1 DFQATT and CDR2 SNEGSKA (reference sequence). V was clipped by 3 bases and J by 6 bases, with 12 bases between them. CDR3 sequence (DNA): TGCAGTGCTAGGGTGACAGCCACCGAGCAGTACTTC. It encodes CSARVTATEQYF.

The J gene is TRBJ2-1, the V gene TRBV6-5; 15 positions match TRBD2. This CDR3 contains 19 residues. Germline assignment: CDR1 MNHEY and CDR2 SVGAGI. The V and J ends lost 1 base and 2 bases, in that order; junction bases with no gene match: 6. The CDR3 DNA reads TGTGCCAGCAGTTACTTCGGACTAGCGGGAGGGCCCCCCTACAATGAGCAGTTCTTC. This gives the protein CASSYFGLAGGPPYNEQFF.

The chain employs TRBV28 and TRBJ2-5; D not certain. V was clipped by 5 bases and J by 0 bases, with 10 bases between them. Germline V gene lookup returns CDR1 MDHEN and CDR2 SYDVKM. This CDR3 comprises 14 residues. CDR3 nucleotide sequence: TGTGCCAGCAGTCGGTTTGGGAACCAAGAGACCCAGTACTTC. Residues: CASSRFGNQETQYF.

This chain joins TRBV7-8 and TRBJ2-1, with TRBD2 matching 10 bases. Trimming took 5 bases from V and 0 from J; bases not matched to a gene: 4. Germline lookup yields CDR1 SGHVS and CDR2 FQNEAQ. CDR3 length: 16 residues. The CDR3 sequence: CASSNRLAGSYNEQFF. Written as DNA, the CDR3 is TGTGCCAGCAGCAATAGACTAGCGGGCTCCTACAATGAGCAGTTCTTC.

The chain couples TRBV5-4 to TRBJ2-5; maybe TRBD1 (5 bases). Per the germline V gene, CDR1 is SGHNT and CDR2 is YYREEE (reference sequence). V shed 1 base and J shed 2 bases, with 12 bases lying between them. The CDR3 runs 15 residues. CDR3 sequence (DNA): TGTGCCAGCAGCTTGTTGGGGCTCCTTCAAGAGACCCAGTACTTC. This gives the protein CASSLLGLLQETQYF. Complete variable domain (other parts from reference TRBV5-4 and TRBJ2-5): ETGVTQSPTHLIKTRGQQVTLRCSSQSGHNTVSWYQQALGQGPQFIFQYYREEENGRGNFPPRFSGLQFPNYSSELNVNALELDDSALYLCASSLLGLLQETQYFGPGTRLLVL.